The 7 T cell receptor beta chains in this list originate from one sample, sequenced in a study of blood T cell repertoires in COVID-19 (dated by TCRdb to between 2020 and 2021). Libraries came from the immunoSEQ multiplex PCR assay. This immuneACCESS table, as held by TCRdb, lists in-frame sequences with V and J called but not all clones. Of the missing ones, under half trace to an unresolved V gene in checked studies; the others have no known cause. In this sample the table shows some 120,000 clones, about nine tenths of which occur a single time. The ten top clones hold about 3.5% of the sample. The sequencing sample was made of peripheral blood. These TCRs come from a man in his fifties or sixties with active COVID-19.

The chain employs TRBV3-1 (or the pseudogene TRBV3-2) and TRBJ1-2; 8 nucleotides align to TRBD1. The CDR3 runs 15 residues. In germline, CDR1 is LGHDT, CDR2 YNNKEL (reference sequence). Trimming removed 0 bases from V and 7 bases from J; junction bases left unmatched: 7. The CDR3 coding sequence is TGTGCCAGCAGCCAAGACAGGGGGCGAACTTCTGGCTACACCTTC. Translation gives CASSQDRGRTSGYTF.

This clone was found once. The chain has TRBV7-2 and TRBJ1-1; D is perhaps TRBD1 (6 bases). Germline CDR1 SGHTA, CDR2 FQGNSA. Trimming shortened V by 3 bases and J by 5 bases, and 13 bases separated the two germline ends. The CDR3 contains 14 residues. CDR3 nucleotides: TGTGCCAGCAGCTTCACAGGGAGAGGGACTGAAGCTTTCTTT. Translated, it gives CASSFTGRGTEAFF.

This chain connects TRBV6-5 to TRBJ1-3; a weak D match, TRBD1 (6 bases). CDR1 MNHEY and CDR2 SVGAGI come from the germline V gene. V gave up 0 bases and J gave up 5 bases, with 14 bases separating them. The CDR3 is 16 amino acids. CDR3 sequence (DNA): TGTGCCAGCAGTTACTCCCCCCCAGGGGCAAGAAACACCATATATTTT. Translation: CASSYSPPGARNTIYF.

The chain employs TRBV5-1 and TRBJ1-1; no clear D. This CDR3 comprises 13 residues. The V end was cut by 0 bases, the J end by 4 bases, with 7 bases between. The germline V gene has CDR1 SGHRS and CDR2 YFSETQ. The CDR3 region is CASSLVEGTEAFF. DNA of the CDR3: TGCGCCAGCAGCTTGGTGGAGGGCACTGAAGCTTTCTTT. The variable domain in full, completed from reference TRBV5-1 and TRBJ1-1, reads KAGVTQTPRYLIKTRGQQVTLSCSPISGHRSVSWYQQTPGQGLQFLFEYFSETQRNKGNFPGRFSGRQFSNSRSEMNVSTLELGDSALYLCASSLVEGTEAFFGQGTRLTVV.

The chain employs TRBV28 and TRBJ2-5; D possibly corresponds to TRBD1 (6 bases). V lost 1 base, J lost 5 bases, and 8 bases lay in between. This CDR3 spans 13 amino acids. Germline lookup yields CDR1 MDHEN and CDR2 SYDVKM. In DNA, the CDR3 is TGTGCCAGCAGTTTATCAGGGGCCGAGACCCAGTACTTC. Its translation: CASSLSGAETQYF. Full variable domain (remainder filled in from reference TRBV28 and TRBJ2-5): DVKVTQSSRYLVKRTGEKVFLECVQDMDHENMFWYRQDPGLGLRLIYFSYDVKMKEKGDIPEGYSVSREKKERFSLILESASTNQTSMYLCASSLSGAETQYFGPGTRLLVL.

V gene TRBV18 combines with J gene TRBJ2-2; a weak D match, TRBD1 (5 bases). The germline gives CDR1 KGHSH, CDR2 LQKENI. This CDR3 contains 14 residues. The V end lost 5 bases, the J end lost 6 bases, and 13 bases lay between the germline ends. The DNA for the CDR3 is TGTGCCAGCTCAATCCAGGGTACCCCCGGGGAGCTGTTTTTT. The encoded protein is CASSIQGTPGELFF.

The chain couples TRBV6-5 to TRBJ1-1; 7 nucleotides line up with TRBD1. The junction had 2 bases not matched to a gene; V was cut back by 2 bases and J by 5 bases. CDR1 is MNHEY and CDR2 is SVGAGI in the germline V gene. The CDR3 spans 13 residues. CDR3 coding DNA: TGTGCCAGCAGTTACCAACAGGGGACTGAAGCTTTCTTT. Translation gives CASSYQQGTEAFF.